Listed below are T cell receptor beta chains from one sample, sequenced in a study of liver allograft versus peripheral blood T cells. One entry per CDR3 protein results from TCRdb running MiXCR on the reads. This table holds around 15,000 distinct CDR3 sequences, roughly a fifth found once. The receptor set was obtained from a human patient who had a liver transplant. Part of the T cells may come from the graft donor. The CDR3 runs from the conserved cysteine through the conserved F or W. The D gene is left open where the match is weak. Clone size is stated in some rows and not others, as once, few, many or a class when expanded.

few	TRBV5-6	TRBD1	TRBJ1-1	TGTGCCAGCAGCACCCTGGACAGGGGTCCCGCTGAAGCTTTCTTT	CASSTLDRGPAEAFF
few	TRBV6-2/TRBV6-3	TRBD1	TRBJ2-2	TGTGCCAGCAGTTACTCCGGACAGGGAGGCGGGAAGGACACCGGGGAGCTGTTTTTT	CASSYSGQGGGKDTGELFF
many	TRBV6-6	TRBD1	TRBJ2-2	TGTGCCGCCGGACAGGGGGAAGGAGAGAACACCGGGGAGCTGTTTTTT	CAAGQGEGENTGELFF
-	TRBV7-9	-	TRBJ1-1	TGTGCCAGCAGCTCCCTGTACACTGAAGCTTTCTTT	CASSSLYTEAFF
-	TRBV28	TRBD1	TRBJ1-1	TGTGCCAGCAGTTCTAGACAGGGCTACTACACTGAAGCTTTCTTT	CASSSRQGYYTEAFF
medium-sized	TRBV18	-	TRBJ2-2	TGTGCCAGCTCACGGGATCTAGCAACCGGGGAGCTGTTTTTT	CASSRDLATGELFF
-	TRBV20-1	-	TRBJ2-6	TGCAGTGCTGTCGGGGGCCACCTCTCTGGGGCCAACGTCCTGACTTTC	CSAVGGHLSGANVLTF
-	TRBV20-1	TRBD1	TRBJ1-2	TGCAGTGCTAGAGTGCAGGGGGGAAACGGCTACACCTTC	CSARVQGGNGYTF
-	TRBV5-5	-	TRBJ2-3	TGTGCCAGCAGCTTGATTAGAGAAGGAGGTACGCAGTATTTT	CASSLIREGGTQYF
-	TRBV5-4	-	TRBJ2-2	TGTGCCAGCAGCTTGGCTCAGGCCTACACCGGGGAGCTGTTTTTT	CASSLAQAYTGELFF
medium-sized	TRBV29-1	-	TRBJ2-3	TGCAGCGTTTCAACAGGTCTCACAGATACGCAGTATTTT	CSVSTGLTDTQYF
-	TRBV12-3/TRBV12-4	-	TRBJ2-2	TGTGCCAGCAGCTCGTTAAACACCGGGGAGCTGTTTTTT	CASSSLNTGELFF
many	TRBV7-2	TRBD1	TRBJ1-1	TGTGCCAGCAGCTTCCGGACAGGGGGTTCTTCACCCCCCCAAGCTTTCTTT	CASSFRTGGSSPPQAFF
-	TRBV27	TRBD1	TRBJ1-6	TGTGCCAGCAGCTACGACAGGGGAAGCACCCTCCACTTT	CASSYDRGSTLHF
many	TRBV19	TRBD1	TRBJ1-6	TGTGCCACTGGACAGGATAATTCACCCCTCCACTTT	CATGQDNSPLHF
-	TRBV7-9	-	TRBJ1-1	TGTGCCAGCAGCTTTCAGGCACTGAACACTGAAGCTTTCTTT	CASSFQALNTEAFF
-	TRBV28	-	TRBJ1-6	TGTGCCAGCAGTTCCGGGCGCTATGGGGTTAATTCACCCCTCCACTTT	CASSSGRYGVNSPLHF
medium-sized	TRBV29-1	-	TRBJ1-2	TGCAGCGTTGAAGACAGGGCTTATGGCTACACCTTC	CSVEDRAYGYTF
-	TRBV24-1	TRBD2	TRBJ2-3	TGTGCCACCAGTGACTCAGCTAGCGGGGGCCCCACAGATACGCAGTATTTT	CATSDSASGGPTDTQYF
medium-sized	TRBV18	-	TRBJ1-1	TGTGCCAGCTCACCAGGGGATTTGAACACTGAAGCTTTCTTT	CASSPGDLNTEAFF
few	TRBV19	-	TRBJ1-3	TGTGCCAGTAGTATCGCCGGGGGGTTATCTGGAAACACCATATATTTT	CASSIAGGLSGNTIYF
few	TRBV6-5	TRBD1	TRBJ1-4	TGTGCCAGCAGTTACGGGGACAGGGGATATGAAAAACTGTTTTTT	CASSYGDRGYEKLFF
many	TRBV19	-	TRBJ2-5	TGTGCCAGTAGCAGGGGCGGAGAGACCCAGTACTTC	CASSRGGETQYF
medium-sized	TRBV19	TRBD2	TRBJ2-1	TGTGCCAGTAGTAGCCTGATCTTAGCGGGAGGGGCCTACAATGAGCAGTTCTTC	CASSSLILAGGAYNEQFF
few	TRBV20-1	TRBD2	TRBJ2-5	TGCAGTGCTAGAGGTTCTAGCGGGGGTAGAGAGACCCAGTACTTC	CSARGSSGGRETQYF
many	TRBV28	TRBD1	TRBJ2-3	TGTGCCAGCAGTTCACCGCGGGGACAGGAATTCACAGATACGCAGTATTTT	CASSSPRGQEFTDTQYF
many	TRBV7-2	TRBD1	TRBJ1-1	TGTGCCAGCAGCTTAAGAATAACGGCGGGACAGGGGTATACTGAAGCTTTCTTT	CASSLRITAGQGYTEAFF
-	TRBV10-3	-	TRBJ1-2	TGTGCCATCAGTGACTCAGGGGCGCAGGAGGGCTACACCTTC	CAISDSGAQEGYTF
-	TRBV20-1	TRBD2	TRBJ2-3	TGCAGTGCTAGGGGCGGGAGGGGGCGCGGAGATACGCAGTATTTT	CSARGGRGRGDTQYF